The subject of this entry is one T cell receptor (beta chain). Its specificity is unknown. These data belong to a study of cytomegalovirus exposure and HLA in healthy donors. Whole-study context: Earlier, almost 120 million unique TCR beta sequences were recovered from about 179 million T cells by an analysis. Broader study findings: Later analysis showed most CMV-associated TCR beta chains appearing HLA-restricted. A later analysis showed that HLA-associated TCR beta chains had undergone more clonal expansion than equally common others.

At the time of sampling, donors were nominally healthy, though unrecorded immune exposures were likely. 13 Jbeta primers and 60 Vbeta primers were used for the PCR. Profiling relied on immunoSEQ multiplex PCR, and the TCRdb table lists in-frame clones only, not all of them. Among about 130,000 clones listed, around 77% were seen once. Trimming removed 2 bases from V and 5 bases from J; junction bases left unmatched: 7. The CDR3 extends over 16 amino acids. Germline V gives CDR1 KGHSH, CDR2 LQKENI. The V and J genes are TRBV18 and TRBJ2-1; TRBD1 aligns across 9 bases. The specimen was PBMCs. This TCR came from a man in his fifties or sixties in good health and CMV-seronegative. The CDR3 reads CASSPMGQGAHNEQFF. The CDR3 bases are TGTGCCAGCTCACCAATGGGACAGGGTGCCCACAATGAGCAGTTCTTC.